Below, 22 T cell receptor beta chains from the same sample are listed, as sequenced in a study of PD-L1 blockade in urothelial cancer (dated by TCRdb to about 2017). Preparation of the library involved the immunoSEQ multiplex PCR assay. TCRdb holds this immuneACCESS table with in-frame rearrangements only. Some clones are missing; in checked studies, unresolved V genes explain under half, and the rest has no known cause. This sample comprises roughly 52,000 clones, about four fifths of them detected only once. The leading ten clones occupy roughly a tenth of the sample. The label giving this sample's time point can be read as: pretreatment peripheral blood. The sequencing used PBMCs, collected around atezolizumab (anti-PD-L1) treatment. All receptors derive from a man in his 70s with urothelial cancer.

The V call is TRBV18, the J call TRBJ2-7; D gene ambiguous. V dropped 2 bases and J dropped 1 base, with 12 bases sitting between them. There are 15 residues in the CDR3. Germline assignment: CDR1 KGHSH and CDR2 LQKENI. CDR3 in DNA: TGTGCCAGCTCACCAATTTCGCAGATATCCTACGAGCAGTACTTC. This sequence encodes CASSPISQISYEQYF.

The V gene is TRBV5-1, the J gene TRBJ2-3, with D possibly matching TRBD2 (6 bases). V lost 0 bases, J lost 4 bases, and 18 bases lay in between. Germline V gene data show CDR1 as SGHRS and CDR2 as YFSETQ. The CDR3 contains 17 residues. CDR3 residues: CASSLEREESTSDTQYF. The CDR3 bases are TGCGCCAGCAGCTTGGAAAGGGAGGAAAGCACGTCAGATACGCAGTATTTT.

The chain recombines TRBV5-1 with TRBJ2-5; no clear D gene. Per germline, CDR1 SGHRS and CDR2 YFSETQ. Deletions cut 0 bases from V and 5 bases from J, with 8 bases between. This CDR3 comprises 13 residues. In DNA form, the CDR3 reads TGCGCCAGCAGCTTGGTGCCGAGGGAGACCCAGTACTTC. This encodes CASSLVPRETQYF.

CDR3 protein: CASSYRQDYGYTF. For the CDR3, the DNA is TGTGCCAGCAGTTACCGACAGGACTATGGCTACACCTTC. This rearrangement joins TRBV2 to TRBJ1-2; D is perhaps TRBD1 (6 bases). Trimming cost V 5 bases and J 3 bases, with 10 bases left between them. There are 13 residues in the CDR3. The V gene's germline CDR1 is SNHLY and CDR2 FYNNEI.

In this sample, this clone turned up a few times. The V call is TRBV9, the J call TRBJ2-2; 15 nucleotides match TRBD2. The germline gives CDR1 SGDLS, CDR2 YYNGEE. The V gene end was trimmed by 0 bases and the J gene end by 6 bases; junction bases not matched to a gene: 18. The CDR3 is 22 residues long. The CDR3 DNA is TGTGCCAGCAGCGTAGCTCGTGGCGGACTAGCGGGAGGGCTTCAAGGACCCGGGGAGCTGTTTTTT. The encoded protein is CASSVARGGLAGGLQGPGELFF.

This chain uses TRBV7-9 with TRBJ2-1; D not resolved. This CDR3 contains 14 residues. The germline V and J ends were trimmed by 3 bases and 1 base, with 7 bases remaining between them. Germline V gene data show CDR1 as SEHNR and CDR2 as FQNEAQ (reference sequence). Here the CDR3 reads CASSFQASYNEQFF. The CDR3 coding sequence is TGTGCCAGCAGCTTCCAGGCGTCCTACAATGAGCAGTTCTTC. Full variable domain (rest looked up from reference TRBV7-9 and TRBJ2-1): DTGVSQNPRHKITKRGQNVTFRCDPISEHNRLYWYRQTLGQGPEFLTYFQNEAQLEKSRLLSDRFSAERPKGSFSTLEIQRTEQGDSAMYLCASSFQASYNEQFFGPGTRLTVL.

CDR3 sequence: CASSGQGPGTEAFF. The CDR3 coding sequence is TGTGCCAGCAGCGGACAGGGCCCAGGCACTGAAGCTTTCTTT. The genes are TRBV27 and TRBJ1-1; the match to TRBD1 covers 8 bases. Unmatched junction bases numbered 7, after V lost 6 bases and J lost 4 bases. The CDR3 runs 14 residues. CDR1 and CDR2 (germline): MNHEY, SMNVEV (reference sequence).

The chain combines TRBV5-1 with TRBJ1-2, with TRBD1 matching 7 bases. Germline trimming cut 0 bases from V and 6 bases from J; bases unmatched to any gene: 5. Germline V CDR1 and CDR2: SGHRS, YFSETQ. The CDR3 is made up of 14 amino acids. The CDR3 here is CASSLGQGVDGYTF. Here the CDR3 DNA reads TGCGCCAGCAGCTTGGGTCAGGGGGTGGATGGCTACACCTTC.

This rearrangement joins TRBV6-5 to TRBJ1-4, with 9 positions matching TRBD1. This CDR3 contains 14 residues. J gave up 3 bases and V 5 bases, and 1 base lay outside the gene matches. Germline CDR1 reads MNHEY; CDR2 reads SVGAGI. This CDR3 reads CASSNRGPNEKLFF. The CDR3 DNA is TGTGCCAGCAGTAACAGGGGGCCTAATGAAAAACTGTTTTTT.

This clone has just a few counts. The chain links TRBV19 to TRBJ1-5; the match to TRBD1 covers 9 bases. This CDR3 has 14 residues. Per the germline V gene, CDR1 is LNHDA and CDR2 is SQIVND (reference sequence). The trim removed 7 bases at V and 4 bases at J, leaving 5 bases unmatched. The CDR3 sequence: CASTDRGRNQPQHF. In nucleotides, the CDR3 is TGTGCCAGTACGGACAGGGGTCGAAATCAGCCCCAGCATTTT.

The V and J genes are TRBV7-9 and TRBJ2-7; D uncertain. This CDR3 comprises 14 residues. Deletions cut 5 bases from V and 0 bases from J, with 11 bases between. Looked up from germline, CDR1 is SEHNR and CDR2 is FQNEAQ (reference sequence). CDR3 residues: CASSGLPPSYEQYF. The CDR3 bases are TGTGCCAGCAGCGGGCTCCCACCCTCCTACGAGCAGTACTTC. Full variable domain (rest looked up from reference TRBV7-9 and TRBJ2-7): DTGVSQNPRHKITKRGQNVTFRCDPISEHNRLYWYRQTLGQGPEFLTYFQNEAQLEKSRLLSDRFSAERPKGSFSTLEIQRTEQGDSAMYLCASSGLPPSYEQYFGPGTRLTVT.

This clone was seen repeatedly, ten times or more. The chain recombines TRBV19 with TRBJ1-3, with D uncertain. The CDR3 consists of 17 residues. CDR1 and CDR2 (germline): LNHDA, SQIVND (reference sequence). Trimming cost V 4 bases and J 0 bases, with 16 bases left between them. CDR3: CASSTHPQADSGNTIYF. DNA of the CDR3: TGTGCCAGTAGTACCCACCCGCAGGCTGACTCTGGAAACACCATATATTTT.

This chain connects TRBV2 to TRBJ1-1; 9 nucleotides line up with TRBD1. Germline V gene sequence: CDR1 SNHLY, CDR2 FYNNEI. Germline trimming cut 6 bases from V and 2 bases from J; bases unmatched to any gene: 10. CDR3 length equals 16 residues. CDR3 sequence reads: CASRGPGTGRNTEAFF. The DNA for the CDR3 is TGTGCCAGCAGAGGACCAGGGACAGGGAGAAACACTGAAGCTTTCTTT.

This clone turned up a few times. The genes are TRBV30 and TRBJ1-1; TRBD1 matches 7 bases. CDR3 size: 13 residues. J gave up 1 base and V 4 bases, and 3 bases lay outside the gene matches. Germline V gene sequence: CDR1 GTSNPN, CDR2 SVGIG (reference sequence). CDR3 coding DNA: TGTGCCTGGACCTGGACAGGGAACACTGAAGCTTTCTTT. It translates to CAWTWTGNTEAFF.

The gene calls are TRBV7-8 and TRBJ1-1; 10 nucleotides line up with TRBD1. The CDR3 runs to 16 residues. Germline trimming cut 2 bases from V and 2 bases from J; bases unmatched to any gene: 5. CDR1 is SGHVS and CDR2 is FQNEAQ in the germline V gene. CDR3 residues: CASSLRRTGGNTEAFF. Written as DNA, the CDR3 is TGTGCCAGCAGCTTAAGGAGGACAGGGGGAAACACTGAAGCTTTCTTT.

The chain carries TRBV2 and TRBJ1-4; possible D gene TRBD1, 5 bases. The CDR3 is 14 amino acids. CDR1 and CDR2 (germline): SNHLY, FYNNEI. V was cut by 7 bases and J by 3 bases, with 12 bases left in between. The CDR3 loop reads CASTMTESNEKLFF. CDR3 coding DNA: TGTGCCAGCACTATGACAGAATCTAATGAAAAACTGTTTTTT.

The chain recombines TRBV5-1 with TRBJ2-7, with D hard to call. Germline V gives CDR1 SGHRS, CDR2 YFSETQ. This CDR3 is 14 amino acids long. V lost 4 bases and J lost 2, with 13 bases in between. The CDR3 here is CASSLKTRTYEQYF. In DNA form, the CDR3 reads TGCGCCAGCAGCCTAAAGACAAGAACCTACGAGCAGTACTTC.

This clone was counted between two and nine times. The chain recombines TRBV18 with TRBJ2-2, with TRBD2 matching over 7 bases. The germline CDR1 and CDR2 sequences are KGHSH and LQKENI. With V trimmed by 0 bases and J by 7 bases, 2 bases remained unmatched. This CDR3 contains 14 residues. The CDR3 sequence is CASSPPTGGGELFF. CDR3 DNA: TGTGCCAGCTCACCACCGACGGGAGGCGGGGAGCTGTTTTTT.

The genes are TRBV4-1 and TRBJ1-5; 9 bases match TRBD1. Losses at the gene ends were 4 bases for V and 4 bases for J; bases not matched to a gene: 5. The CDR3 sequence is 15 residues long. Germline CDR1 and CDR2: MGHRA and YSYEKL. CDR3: CASSRGQGLNQPQHF. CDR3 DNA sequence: TGCGCCAGCAGCCGCGGACAGGGGCTAAATCAGCCCCAGCATTTT.

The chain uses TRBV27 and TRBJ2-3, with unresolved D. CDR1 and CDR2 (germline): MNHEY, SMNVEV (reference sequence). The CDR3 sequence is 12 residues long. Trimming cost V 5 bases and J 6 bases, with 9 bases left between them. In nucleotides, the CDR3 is TGTGCCAGCAGTCCGACTGGGGATACGCAGTATTTT. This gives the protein CASSPTGDTQYF.

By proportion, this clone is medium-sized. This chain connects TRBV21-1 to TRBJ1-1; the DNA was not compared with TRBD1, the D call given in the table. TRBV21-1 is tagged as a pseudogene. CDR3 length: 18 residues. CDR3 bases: TGTGCCAGCAGCAAAGGCCTTTGGACAGAGGGATTAGGGACTGAAGCTTTCTTT. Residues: CASSKGLWTEGLGTEAFF.

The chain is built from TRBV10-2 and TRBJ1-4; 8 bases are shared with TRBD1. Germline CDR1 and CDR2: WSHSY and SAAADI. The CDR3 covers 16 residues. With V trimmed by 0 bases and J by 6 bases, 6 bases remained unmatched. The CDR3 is CASSESQDRDHEKLFF. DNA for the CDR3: TGCGCCAGCAGTGAGTCCCAGGACAGGGACCATGAAAAACTGTTTTTT.